This T cell receptor (beta chain) was captured by sequencing in a study of T cells in Graves' hyperthyroidism and ophthalmopathy. About this clonotype itself: Its antigen is not identified.

V shed 5 bases and J 6 bases; nucleotides not matched to a gene: 16. Germline CDR1 reads LNHDA; CDR2 reads SQIVND (reference sequence). This CDR3 has 17 amino acids. Broader study findings: Blood also held most thyroid clonotypes expanded beyond 0.001.

The CDR3 regions of TCR beta were amplified from RNA transcripts. When the TCR CDR3 underwent first-round RT-PCR, the HTBI primer set was used. Each CDR3 protein gets one entry after TCRdb re-called the multiplex PCR reads with MiXCR. The sample lists 600,000 or so distinct CDR3 sequences; more than 13% were seen once. Among ophthalmopathy patients, the Clinical Activity Score reached at least 3, the NOSPECS grade reached at least 4, and duration remained under 3 months. An approximately 9.8 ml volume of fresh peripheral blood provided the PBMCs. The origin of this receptor is a woman aged 18-35 years with Graves' ophthalmopathy. Material: blood. The chain recombines TRBV19 with TRBJ2-4; 7 nucleotides line up with TRBD1. CDR3 sequence reads: CASSLTGSVDSRNIQYF. For the CDR3, the DNA is TGTGCCAGTAGTCTGACAGGGTCCGTGGATAGTAGAAACATTCAGTACTTC.